The next 28 T cell receptor beta chains were all read from a single sample in a study of T-cell reconstitution after alpha-beta-depleted transplantation in children. Unique molecular identifiers were built into the TCRbeta library. TCRdb reprocessed the PCR reads via MiXCR and lists one record per CDR3 protein. The repertoire holds about 640,000 distinct CDR3 sequences, with approximately 16% as singletons. The sequencing here drew on PBMCs from the stem cell graft donor, taken from the stem cell graft. The receptors shown here come from a human donor who donated a stem cell graft to a child with acute myeloid leukemia.

There are a few counts of this clonotype. J is TRBJ1-3 and V is TRBV10-3, with D possibly TRBD1 on 6 matching bases. Germline V gene sequence: CDR1 ENHRY, CDR2 SYGVKD. Between the trimmed V and J ends, which lost 3 bases and 2 bases, there was a span of 8 bases. There are 14 residues in the CDR3. The CDR3 spells CAISEGGAGNTIYF. DNA for the CDR3: TGTGCCATCAGTGAAGGGGGGGCTGGAAACACCATATATTTT.

This clonotype appeared many times. The chain uses TRBV20-1 and TRBJ2-7; a weak D match, TRBD1 (6 bases). The CDR3 sequence is 14 residues long. Germline V gene lookup returns CDR1 DFQATT and CDR2 SNEGSKA (reference sequence). Trimming cost V 6 bases and J 0 bases, with 15 bases left between them. CDR3 amino acids: CSALQGYSSYEQYF. The DNA for the CDR3 is TGCAGTGCACTACAGGGTTATAGCTCCTACGAGCAGTACTTC.

The V gene is TRBV24-1, the J gene TRBJ2-3; 8 bases map to TRBD1. CDR1 is KGHDR, CDR2 SFDVKD, per germline. The V gene end was trimmed by 3 bases and the J gene end by 2 bases; junction bases not matched to a gene: 3. This CDR3 spans 15 amino acids. CDR3 DNA sequence: TGTGCCACCAGTGATCGGACAGGGCACACAGATACGCAGTATTTT. Amino acid sequence: CATSDRTGHTDTQYF.

This clonotype was observed many times. The chain joins TRBV20-1 to TRBJ2-5, with 11 bases lining up with TRBD2. Trimming at V came to 6 bases and at J to 3 bases, leaving 9 bases not matched to a gene. Per the germline V gene, CDR1 is DFQATT and CDR2 is SNEGSKA (reference sequence). The CDR3 is 15 residues long. CDR3 DNA: TGCAGTGCCCAGATGGTAGCGGGGGGGGAAGAGACCCAGTACTTC. Protein: CSAQMVAGGEETQYF.

CDR3 coding DNA: TGTGCCAGCAGTGCGTTCCTATCTAGCACAGATACGCAGTATTTT. Encoded protein: CASSAFLSSTDTQYF. V usage is TRBV2 and J usage is TRBJ2-3; no clear D gene. CDR3 length equals 15 residues. Trimming left V 4 bases short and J 0 bases short, with 11 bases between. CDR1 and CDR2 from the germline V gene are SNHLY and FYNNEI.

The V and J genes are TRBV29-1 and TRBJ2-1, with D uncertain. Between the trimmed V and J ends, which lost 5 bases and 8 bases, there was a span of 13 bases. The germline CDR1 and CDR2 sequences are SQVTM and ANQGSEA. This CDR3 comprises 12 residues. CDR3 sequence reads: CSVPEGPDEQFF. Here the CDR3 DNA reads TGCAGCGTTCCGGAAGGGCCGGATGAGCAGTTCTTC.

This clonotype was counted ten times or more. CDR3 nucleotide sequence: TGCAGTGCTAGTGAGCAGCGGGGCCCCGATGGGGAGCAGTACGTC. Protein: CSASEQRGPDGEQYV. The J gene is TRBJ2-7, the V gene TRBV20-1; TRBD2 matches 7 bases. Looked up from germline, CDR1 is DFQATT and CDR2 is SNEGSKA (reference sequence). V lost 3 bases, J lost 7 bases, and 15 bases stayed unmatched. CDR3 length: 15 residues.

On this clonotype itself: A much larger clone differs by one base, so this may be a read error. The chain recombines TRBV29-1 with TRBJ1-2; no clear D gene. Germline V lookup: CDR1 SQVTM, CDR2 ANQGSEA. This CDR3 has 12 residues. CDR3 region: CSVEGGSYGYPF. Written as DNA, the CDR3 is TGCAGCGTTGAAGGAGGCAGCTATGGCTACCCCTTC.

DNA for the CDR3: TGTGCCAGCAGTTTATCGGACTCTGGGGCCAACGTCCTGACTTTC. Protein product: CASSLSDSGANVLTF. The rearrangement uses TRBV27 and TRBJ2-6; no reliable D call. Germline CDR1 and CDR2: MNHEY and SMNVEV (reference sequence). The CDR3 totals 15 residues. Trimming cost V 0 bases and J 0 bases, with 3 bases left between them.

This clonotype has only a few counts. V usage is TRBV7-3 and J usage is TRBJ2-7; either TRBD1 or TRBD2 may supply D (5 bases each). Looked up from germline, CDR1 is SGHTA and CDR2 is FQGTGA. Deletions cut 5 bases from V and 0 bases from J, with 14 bases between. The length of the CDR3 is 15 residues. CDR3 in DNA: TGTGCCAGCAGCGCCAGCCCAGGGAGCTCCTACGAGCAGTACTTC. Its translation is CASSASPGSSYEQYF. The whole variable domain, filled in from reference TRBV7-3 and TRBJ2-7, reads GAGVSQTPSNKVTEKGKYVELRCDPISGHTALYWYRQSLGQGPEFLIYFQGTGAADDSGLPNDRFFAVRPEGSVSTLKIQRTERGDSAVYLCASSASPGSSYEQYFGPGTRLTVT.

The J gene is TRBJ2-7, the V gene TRBV25-1; D tentatively fits TRBD1 or TRBD2 (5 bases each). The V end was cut by 3 bases, the J end by 7 bases, with 16 bases between. Germline V CDR1 and CDR2: MGHDK, SYGVNS. The CDR3 runs 14 residues. This CDR3 reads CASSDAYGTREQYF. The CDR3 DNA reads TGTGCCAGCAGTGATGCATACGGGACGCGGGAGCAGTACTTC.

The chain has TRBV12-3 or TRBV12-4 and TRBJ1-6, with D possibly matching TRBD1 (6 bases). The CDR3 is made up of 14 amino acids. V dropped 6 bases and J dropped 9 bases, with 15 bases sitting between them. The DNA for the CDR3 is TGTGCCAGCAGATTTGGGGGCGAAGGTTCACCCCTCCACTTT. Translation gives CASRFGGEGSPLHF.

Turning to this clonotype: A much larger clone is a single base away; this may be a read error. V is TRBV7-2 and J is TRBJ2-7, with D possibly matching TRBD2 (5 bases). The ends were cut back, 5 bases at V and 7 bases at J, with 15 bases in the middle. The CDR3 is 13 residues long. Germline loops: CDR1 SGHTA, CDR2 FQGNSA. The CDR3 nucleotides are TGTGCCAGCAGCCCAAGACCAGCGGAAGAGCAGTACTTC. Translated: CASSPRPAEEQYF.

This clonotype was seen many times. The chain recombines TRBV20-1 with TRBJ2-3, with D possibly matching TRBD1 (6 bases). Trimming shortened V by 5 bases and J by 5 bases, and 17 bases separated the two germline ends. The germline CDR1 and CDR2 sequences are DFQATT and SNEGSKA (reference sequence). The CDR3 consists of 14 residues. CDR3 protein: CSAPRRQVKDTQYF. CDR3 in DNA: TGCAGTGCTCCCCGCAGACAGGTCAAAGATACGCAGTATTTT.

The DNA for the CDR3 is TGTGCCAGCAGCCCCCAGCGGGGCAGTGAGCAGTTCTTC. Translation: CASSPQRGSEQFF. V is TRBV7-9 and J is TRBJ2-1; TRBD2 matches at 7 bases. Germline V gene data show CDR1 as SEHNR and CDR2 as FQNEAQ (reference sequence). CDR3 length: 13 amino acids. With 5 bases clipped from V and 9 bases from J, the junction kept 7 bases outside the gene matches.

The chain has TRBV5-1 and TRBJ2-4; either TRBD1 or TRBD2 may fit D (5 bases each). Per germline, CDR1 SGHRS and CDR2 YFSETQ. Trimming took 7 bases from V and 6 from J, leaving 11 bases between them. The CDR3 runs to 12 residues. The CDR3 DNA reads as TGCGCCAGCCGTGGGGGTTCAAACATTCAGTACTTC. Its translation is CASRGGSNIQYF.

This rearrangement joins TRBV5-1 to TRBJ2-5; TRBD1 matches 7 bases. V was pared by 3 bases and J by 2 bases, with 4 bases of the junction left unmatched. CDR1 is SGHRS and CDR2 is YFSETQ in the germline V gene. This CDR3 spans 14 amino acids. CDR3: CASSSGTDQETQYF. CDR3 nucleotide sequence: TGCGCCAGCAGCTCCGGGACAGATCAAGAGACCCAGTACTTC.

This clonotype was found a few times. The J gene is TRBJ2-7, the V gene TRBV5-1, with a tentative D call TRBD1 (6 bases). V shed 1 base and J shed 2 bases, with 10 bases lying between them. Per germline, CDR1 SGHRS and CDR2 YFSETQ. CDR3 length: 14 residues. CDR3 loop: CASSLTTGPYEQYF. The CDR3 DNA reads as TGCGCCAGCAGCTTGACAACAGGGCCCTACGAGCAGTACTTC.

The gene calls are TRBV13 and TRBJ2-3; TRBD2 matches 11 bases. Germline V gives CDR1 PRHDT, CDR2 FYEKMQ (reference sequence). CDR3 length equals 16 residues. Losses at the gene ends were 5 bases for V and 3 bases for J; bases not matched to a gene: 7. The chain's CDR3 is CASSLTSGVRTDTQYF. For the CDR3, the DNA is TGTGCCAGCAGCCTGACTAGCGGGGTGAGGACAGATACGCAGTATTTT.

This clonotype has only one observation. A read error may produce the germline difference seen at one junction end. The chain is built from TRBV7-9 and TRBJ1-1, with D perhaps matching TRBD1 (5 bases). CDR1 and CDR2 (germline): SEHNR, FQNEAQ (reference sequence). The CDR3 spans 13 residues. The CDR3 protein is CASSPGVNTEASF. The CDR3 region has the DNA TGTGCCAGCAGCCCGGGGGTGAACACTGAAGCTTCCTTT.

The gene calls are TRBV5-1 and TRBJ2-1, with 13 bases identical to TRBD2. CDR1 and CDR2 from the germline V gene are SGHRS and YFSETQ. V gave up 0 bases and J gave up 3 bases; unmatched junction bases: 3. The CDR3 length is 17 residues. CDR3 sequence reads: CASSLGTSGGLYNEQFF. The CDR3 DNA reads as TGCGCCAGCAGCTTGGGGACTAGCGGGGGACTCTACAATGAGCAGTTCTTC.

This clonotype was detected ten times or more. This sequence joins TRBV12-3 or TRBV12-4 and TRBJ1-2; TRBD1 might be the D (5 bases). CDR3 length: 15 residues. V gave up 2 bases and J gave up 2 bases, with 12 bases separating them. CDR3: CASSLNGQGNYGYTF. Written as DNA, the CDR3 is TGTGCCAGCAGTTTAAACGGTCAGGGCAACTATGGCTACACCTTC.

Comments on this clonotype: This may arise from a read error, as a much more abundant clone is one base away. This likely comes from a read error, as the CDR3 has no conserved phenylalanine or tryptophan at its end. The V call is TRBV20-1, the J call TRBJ1-5; D remains ambiguous. Trimming cost V 3 bases and J 2 bases, with 5 bases left between them. There are 12 residues in the CDR3. CDR1 is DFQATT and CDR2 is SNEGSKA in the germline V gene (reference sequence). The CDR3 nucleotides are TGCAGTGCTAGTTACGGCAATCAGCCCCAGCATTTG. This translates into CSASYGNQPQHL.

This clonotype showed up many times. This sequence joins TRBV11-2 and TRBJ2-3; weak D call: TRBD2 (6 bases). The CDR3 runs 15 residues. V was trimmed by 9 bases and J by 2 bases, leaving 18 bases between them. Germline V gives CDR1 SGHAT, CDR2 FQNNGV. The CDR3 bases are TGTGCCAGTGCGAGGACTACCTCTAACACAGATACGCAGTATTTT. This codes for CASARTTSNTDTQYF.

The V call is TRBV7-2, the J call TRBJ1-6; D uncertain. CDR1 SGHTA and CDR2 FQGNSA come from the germline V gene. The CDR3 extends over 13 amino acids. V lost 5 bases and J lost 10, with 12 bases in between. CDR3 sequence: CASSRRGESPLHF. CDR3 bases: TGTGCCAGCAGCCGTCGCGGGGAGTCACCCCTCCACTTT.

Ten or more counts support this clonotype. V usage is TRBV20-1 and J usage is TRBJ2-7; the D is unclear. This CDR3 contains 13 residues. The germline V gene has CDR1 DFQATT and CDR2 SNEGSKA (reference sequence). V lost 0 bases to trimming and J lost 7 bases, with 13 bases between them. The CDR3 sequence is CSARDLAQWEQYV. The CDR3 coding sequence is TGCAGTGCTAGAGATCTCGCGCAATGGGAGCAGTACGTC.

This chain links TRBV20-1 with TRBJ1-5; 7 bases are a match to TRBD1. Losses at the gene ends were 6 bases for V and 2 bases for J; bases not matched to a gene: 10. Germline-derived CDR1 and CDR2 are DFQATT and SNEGSKA (reference sequence). This CDR3 is built from 15 residues. The CDR3 reads CSAPPVTGGNQPQHF. DNA for the CDR3: TGCAGTGCCCCTCCCGTAACAGGGGGCAATCAGCCCCAGCATTTT.

There are a few counts of this clonotype. J is TRBJ2-4 and V is TRBV7-2, with D unresolved. V was clipped by 2 bases and J by 1 base, with 12 bases between them. The CDR3 length is 16 residues. Germline values: CDR1 SGHTA, CDR2 FQGNSA. The CDR3 DNA reads TGTGCCAGCAGCTTACGACAACCCGCGGCCAAAAACATTCAGTACTTC. This translates into CASSLRQPAAKNIQYF.